The present T cell receptor (beta chain) was sequenced within a study of cytomegalovirus exposure and HLA in healthy donors. Study-wide context: Early released data comprised around 85 million unique TCRs from HLA-typed donors.

This clone has just one count. The PCR was carried out with 60 Vbeta primers and 13 Jbeta primers. Using immunoSEQ multiplex PCR, the repertoire was profiled, and TCRdb retains in-frame clones only, with some absent. Seen here are 100,000 to 150,000 clones, more than 60% observed once, and the top ten hold roughly 3.1%. The V gene lost 1 base and the J gene lost 11 bases, with 17 bases spanning the gap. Germline V gene data show CDR1 as GTSNPN and CDR2 as SVGIG (reference sequence). This CDR3 region has 13 residues. The chain has TRBV30 and TRBJ2-5; D may be TRBD1 (6 bases). This TCR was recovered from a man between 25 and 39 years old in good health and CMV-seronegative. The sequencing input was PBMCs. The CDR3 loop reads CAWSAGTLWGQYF. In nucleotides, the CDR3 is TGTGCCTGGAGTGCCGGGACACTGTGGGGGCAGTACTTC. The full variable domain, its missing parts supplied by reference TRBV30 and TRBJ2-5, is SQTIHQWPATLVQPVGSPLSLECTVEGTSNPNLYWYRQAAGRGLQLLFYSVGIGQISSEVPQNLSASRPQDRQFILSSKKLLLSDSGFYLCAWSAGTLWGQYFGPGTRLLVL.